A single sample gave rise to the 12 T cell receptor beta chains below, sequenced in a study of T-cell reconstitution after alpha-beta-depleted transplantation in children (dated by TCRdb to 2015 to 2016). The treatment or condition label for this specimen denotes: allogeneic hematopoietic cell transplantation with graft depleted of TCRalphabeta T cells and CD19 B cells. Library construction relied on PCR. TCRdb records Illumina HiSeq 2500 as the sequencer. Molecular barcoding was employed in the preparation of TCR libraries, with unique molecular identifiers being used to normalize TCRbeta repertoire quantification. TCRdb itself trimmed the public reads at Q25 with fastp, ran MiXCR and retained productive beta chains. CDR3 protein duplicates are merged, each entry listing the most common genes and DNA. The sample records approximately 50,000 distinct CDR3 sequences, around 56% of which are singletons. The top ten clones comprise roughly two fifths of the sample.

Sequenced here: peripheral blood, sampled before TCRalphabeta/CD19-depleted stem cell transplant. These receptors originate from a boy under two years old with SCID, due to receive a stem cell transplant.

This clonotype turned up a few times. The chain has TRBV6-2 or TRBV6-3 and TRBJ2-3; D remains unclear. This CDR3 is built from 15 residues. V lost 6 bases to trimming and J lost 3 bases, with 16 bases between them. Germline CDR1 and CDR2: MNHEY and SVGEGT. In DNA form, the CDR3 reads TGTGCCAGCAGCCTATTAACACCTTCGACAGATACGCAGTATTTT. Translation: CASSLLTPSTDTQYF.

J is TRBJ1-2 and V is TRBV7-2, with D unresolved. Germline V lookup: CDR1 SGHTA, CDR2 FQGNSA. Trimming removed 2 bases from V and 5 bases from J, with 9 bases in between. CDR3 length: 13 amino acids. The CDR3 here is CASSLTWIYGYTF. The CDR3 DNA follows: TGTGCCAGCAGCTTAACATGGATATATGGCTACACCTTC.

This chain connects TRBV19 to TRBJ1-5, with D maybe TRBD1 (5 bases). The CDR3 sequence is 17 residues long. Trimming shortened V by 2 bases and J by 0 bases, and 14 bases separated the two germline ends. Per the germline V gene, CDR1 is LNHDA and CDR2 is SQIVND (reference sequence). CDR3 sequence (DNA): TGTGCCAGTAGTATACGGGGCCGGGGTACTAGCAATCAGCCCCAGCATTTT. Its protein product is CASSIRGRGTSNQPQHF.

The table lists this clonotype with a few counts. The rearrangement joins TRBV7-9 to TRBJ2-1; no clear D gene. Trimming removed 2 bases at V and 2 bases at J, with 7 bases between. This CDR3 region has 14 residues. Germline-derived CDR1 and CDR2 are SEHNR and FQNEAQ (reference sequence). The CDR3 bases are TGTGCCAGCAGCTTACGGGTCCCCTACAATGAGCAGTTCTTC. It translates to CASSLRVPYNEQFF.

This chain uses TRBV5-1 with TRBJ2-4; D may match TRBD1 or TRBD2 (5 bases each). Germline V gene lookup returns CDR1 SGHRS and CDR2 YFSETQ. The V end lost 7 bases, the J end lost 5 bases, and 13 bases lay between the germline ends. The CDR3 extends over 13 amino acids. In nucleotides, the CDR3 is TGCGCCAGCGCCTCCGGGACGGAAAACATTCAGTACTTC. Translated: CASASGTENIQYF.

The chain links TRBV6-2 or TRBV6-3 to TRBJ2-2; 7 bases are a match to TRBD2. Germline CDR1 reads MNHEY; CDR2 reads SVGEGT. The CDR3 is made up of 12 amino acids. The CDR3 bases are TGTGCGGGGGGGAGGCCCACCGGGGAGCTGTTTTTT. It encodes CAGGRPTGELFF.

This clonotype was picked up a small number of times. V and J are TRBV7-2 and TRBJ2-3; no definite D call. This CDR3 spans 12 amino acids. The germline gives CDR1 SGHTA, CDR2 FQGNSA. Trimming shortened V by 4 bases and J by 2 bases, and 4 bases separated the two germline ends. For the CDR3, the DNA is TGTGCCAGCAGCTCCTACACAGATACGCAGTATTTT. Translation: CASSSYTDTQYF.

This rearrangement joins TRBV6-1 to TRBJ1-1; D remains ambiguous. Trimming removed 6 bases at V and 1 base at J, with 12 bases between. The germline gives CDR1 MNHNS, CDR2 SASEGT. The CDR3 extends over 14 amino acids. The DNA of the CDR3 is TGTGCCAGCAGCGCGAACATTGAGAACACTGAAGCTTTCTTT. Residues: CASSANIENTEAFF.

The table lists this clonotype with a count of one. The V call is TRBV20-1, the J call TRBJ2-1, with 10 bases lining up with TRBD2. The V gene end was trimmed by 3 bases and the J gene end by 4 bases; junction bases not matched to a gene: 9. Germline V gives CDR1 DFQATT, CDR2 SNEGSKA (reference sequence). The CDR3 has 16 residues. In DNA, the CDR3 is TGCAGTGCTAGCACATGGACTAGCGGATTATACAATGAGCAGTTCTTC. It yields the protein CSASTWTSGLYNEQFF.

The V and J genes are TRBV2 and TRBJ1-5; 7 nucleotides line up with TRBD1. The CDR3 loop spans 15 amino acids. Germline V lookup: CDR1 SNHLY, CDR2 FYNNEI. Trimming at V came to 3 bases and at J to 7 bases, leaving 9 bases not matched to a gene. This CDR3 is CASSDSRTGGQPQHF. CDR3 in DNA: TGTGCCAGCAGTGACAGTCGGACAGGAGGGCAGCCCCAGCATTTT.

This clonotype was observed many times. The chain is built from TRBV12-3 or TRBV12-4 and TRBJ1-2, with a tentative D call TRBD1 (5 bases). The CDR3 runs 15 residues. V was clipped by 3 bases and J by 7 bases, with 18 bases between them. The chain's CDR3 is CASSFAGLGTIGYTF. CDR3 DNA sequence: TGTGCCAGCAGTTTTGCAGGTCTAGGGACTATTGGCTACACCTTC.

In this sample, this clonotype turned up once. The chain employs TRBV24-1 and TRBJ2-5; D gene ambiguous. V lost 1 base and J lost 4, with 0 bases in between. The CDR3 consists of 11 residues. Germline assignment: CDR1 KGHDR and CDR2 SFDVKD. In DNA, the CDR3 is TGTGCCACCAGTGATTTAGAGACCCAGTACTTC. Amino acids: CATSDLETQYF.